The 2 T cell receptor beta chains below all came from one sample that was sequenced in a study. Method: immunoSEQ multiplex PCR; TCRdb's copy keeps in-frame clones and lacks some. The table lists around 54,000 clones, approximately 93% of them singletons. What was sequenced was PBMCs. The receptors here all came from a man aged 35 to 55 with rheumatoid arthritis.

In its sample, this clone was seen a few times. The CDR3 region has the DNA TGTGCCAGCAGTTTATATTCCCGCTCCTACAATGAGCAGTTCTTC. Translation: CASSLYSRSYNEQFF. This chain joins TRBV28 and TRBJ2-1; D gene uncertain. This CDR3 is 15 amino acids long. Per germline, CDR1 MDHEN and CDR2 SYDVKM. Trimming pared 1 base from V and 0 bases from J, leaving 7 bases between.

The CDR3 spells CASNLIEGINQPQHF. The CDR3 region has the DNA TGTGCCAGCAACCTTATAGAGGGGATAAATCAGCCCCAGCATTTT. The chain is built from TRBV28 and TRBJ1-5; weak D call: TRBD1 (5 bases). Germline V lookup: CDR1 MDHEN, CDR2 SYDVKM. The length of the CDR3 is 15 residues. V lost 7 bases, J lost 4 bases, and 17 bases lay in between.